This T cell receptor (beta chain) was found in a study of early T cells in non-severe SARS-CoV-2 infection. Study-wide context: It was bulk RNA from unsorted whole blood that was sequenced, and the chains were unpaired.

Separate cDNA molecules each had unique molecular identifiers attached to them. Each CDR3 protein is one row after TCRdb ran MiXCR on the 5' RACE reads. The sample has about 110,000 distinct CDR3 sequences; about an eighth are singletons. Trimming took 3 bases from V and 6 from J; bases not matched to a gene: 6. Germline values: CDR1 SEHNR, CDR2 FQNEAQ (reference sequence). This CDR3 is built from 14 residues. Sequencing input: whole blood. The sequence was obtained from an adult who was a healthcare worker with PCR-confirmed SARS-CoV-2 infection or an uninfected control (not recorded which). V and J are TRBV7-9 and TRBJ1-1; 8 bases fit TRBD1. In DNA, the CDR3 is TGTGCCAGCAGCTTCATACAGGGGGGTGCTGAAGCTTTCTTT. This codes for CASSFIQGGAEAFF.